This entry describes one T cell receptor (beta chain). Its antigen is unknown. Germline CDR1 is SGHRS and CDR2 is YFSETQ. With V trimmed by 4 bases and J by 3 bases, 11 bases remained unmatched. The CDR3 consists of 16 residues. Clones were read by immunoSEQ multiplex PCR, and TCRdb kept only the in-frame ones, dropping some. The sample holds tens of thousands of clones, 80% to 90% seen once. The sample originates from a study of T cell responses to AZD1222 COVID-19 vaccine. Study-level findings and limits: Repertoires were sampled only after the peak T cell response. Reportedly, close to half of spike-specific TCRs are directed against unmutated variant regions. At baseline, seropositivity was found in only six or seven AZD1222 recipients. Increased Spike-specific TCR breadth and depth were observed after two AZD1222 doses.

The rearrangement links TRBV5-1 to TRBJ2-7, with 9 bases fitting TRBD1. Sequencing was performed on peripheral blood, taken 28 days after the second AZD1222 dose. The receptor was isolated from an adult who received the AZD1222 COVID-19 vaccine. The CDR3 reads CASSQTAGQGYYEQYF. CDR3 sequence (DNA): TGCGCCAGCAGCCAAACCGCGGGACAGGGCTACTACGAGCAGTACTTC.